One TCR beta chain is described in this entry. The antigen is not known. The data are from a study of T cell repertoires in cytomegalovirus infection. Study at large: Both CMV infection and a matching HLA type were indicated by public TCR beta signatures. Study outcomes and limitations: Summed frequency of public TCR beta families distinguished CMV carriers with the relevant HLA. HLA-C-restricted, CMV-specific TCR beta clonotypes were dominant ex vivo.

The CDR3 extends over 13 amino acids. The V gene lost 3 bases and the J gene lost 2 bases, with 7 bases spanning the gap. TCRdb itself ran the reads through MiXCR, one entry per CDR3 protein. Here the sample spans around 120,000 distinct CDR3 sequences, almost 9% being singletons. The sequenced sample consisted of PBMCs. The gene calls are TRBV12-3 or TRBV12-4 and TRBJ1-2; no reliable D call. The origin of this receptor is a human donor in good health (CMV status not recorded). Some clones in this sample may be carry-over from other donors' samples. CDR3 amino acids: CASSFVRNYGYTF. For the CDR3, the DNA is TGTGCCAGCAGTTTCGTCCGAAACTATGGCTACACCTTC.